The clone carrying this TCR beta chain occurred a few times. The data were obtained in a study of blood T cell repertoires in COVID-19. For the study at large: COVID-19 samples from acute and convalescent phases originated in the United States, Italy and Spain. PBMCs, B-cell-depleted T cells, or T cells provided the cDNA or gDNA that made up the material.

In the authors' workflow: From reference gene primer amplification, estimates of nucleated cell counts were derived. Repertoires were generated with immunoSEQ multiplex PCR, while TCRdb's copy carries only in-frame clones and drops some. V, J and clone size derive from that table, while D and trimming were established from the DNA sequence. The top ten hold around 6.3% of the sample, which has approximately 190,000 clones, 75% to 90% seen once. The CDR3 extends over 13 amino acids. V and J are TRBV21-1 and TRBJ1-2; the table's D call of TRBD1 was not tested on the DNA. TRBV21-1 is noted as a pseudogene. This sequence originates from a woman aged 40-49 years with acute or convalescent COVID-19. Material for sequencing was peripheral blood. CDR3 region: CASSPAGLEGYTF. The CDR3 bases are TGTGCCAGCAGCCCAGCAGGGCTTGAAGGCTACACCTTC.